The rows below give T cell receptor beta chains drawn from one sample of a study of T cell responses to AZD1222 COVID-19 vaccine. Here immunoSEQ multiplex PCR was the method, and the copy in TCRdb shows in-frame clones only, minus some. The table records 100,000 to 150,000 clones, approximately 87% of them present only once. The sequencing used peripheral blood, collected on day 0 of AZD1222 vaccination. Receptors originate from an adult in good health. Both conserved end residues are part of each CDR3. The D gene is left open where the match is weak. The size of a clone is reported for some rows only, either as once, few or many, or as a class for expanded clones.

clone_size: NA
v_call: TRBV5-6
d_call: NA
j_call: TRBJ2-2
cdr3_aa: CASSLGSNTGELFF
cdr3_nt: TGTGCCAGCAGCCTTGGTTCGAACACCGGGGAGCTGTTTTTT

clone_size: NA
v_call: TRBV7-7
d_call: TRBD2
j_call: TRBJ2-7
cdr3_aa: CASSLGVAGANEQYF
cdr3_nt: TGTGCTAGCAGCCTCGGGGTAGCGGGAGCCAACGAGCAGTACTTC

clone_size: few
v_call: TRBV29-1
d_call: TRBD1
j_call: TRBJ2-2
cdr3_aa: CSVDWTGAGELFF
cdr3_nt: TGCAGCGTCGATTGGACAGGGGCCGGGGAGCTGTTTTTT

clone_size: once
v_call: TRBV5-5
d_call: NA
j_call: TRBJ1-3
cdr3_aa: CASSTYGSGNTIYF
cdr3_nt: TGTGCCAGCAGCACCTACGGCTCTGGAAACACCATATATTTT

clone_size: NA
v_call: TRBV5-1
d_call: NA
j_call: TRBJ2-2
cdr3_aa: CASSLAGHTNTGELFF
cdr3_nt: TGCGCCAGCAGCTTGGCCGGGCATACGAACACCGGGGAGCTGTTTTTT

clone_size: NA
v_call: TRBV2
d_call: NA
j_call: TRBJ1-5
cdr3_aa: CASRTGLSNQPQHF
cdr3_nt: TGTGCCAGCAGGACTGGCCTTAGCAATCAGCCCCAGCATTTT

clone_size: NA
v_call: TRBV14
d_call: NA
j_call: TRBJ2-7
cdr3_aa: CASSPYRGGGYYEQYF
cdr3_nt: TGTGCCAGCAGCCCGTATAGGGGCGGAGGATACTACGAGCAGTACTTC

clone_size: NA
v_call: TRBV5-1
d_call: NA
j_call: TRBJ1-3
cdr3_aa: CASSLEAGAGNTIYF
cdr3_nt: TGCGCCAGCAGCTTGGAGGCAGGGGCTGGAAACACCATATATTTT

clone_size: NA
v_call: TRBV7-3
d_call: NA
j_call: TRBJ1-2
cdr3_aa: CASSFEQGDGYTF
cdr3_nt: TGTGCCAGCAGCTTCGAGCAGGGCGATGGCTACACCTTC

clone_size: NA
v_call: TRBV15
d_call: NA
j_call: TRBJ2-7
cdr3_aa: CATSRDFNYEQYF
cdr3_nt: TGTGCCACCAGCAGGGACTTCAACTACGAGCAGTACTTC

clone_size: once
v_call: TRBV5-1
d_call: NA
j_call: TRBJ1-2
cdr3_aa: CASSFTSAGYGYTF
cdr3_nt: TGCGCCAGCAGCTTTACATCGGCGGGCTATGGCTACACCTTC

clone_size: NA
v_call: TRBV5-1
d_call: NA
j_call: TRBJ2-5
cdr3_aa: CASRLGIEETQYF
cdr3_nt: TGCGCCAGCAGATTGGGCATTGAAGAGACCCAGTACTTC

clone_size: NA
v_call: TRBV27
d_call: NA
j_call: TRBJ2-2
cdr3_aa: CASSSGPAGTGELFF
cdr3_nt: TGTGCCAGCAGTTCCGGGCCAGCTGGCACCGGGGAGCTGTTTTTT

clone_size: NA
v_call: TRBV30
d_call: NA
j_call: TRBJ2-2
cdr3_aa: CAWRRQSNTGELFF
cdr3_nt: TGTGCCTGGAGGAGACAATCGAACACCGGGGAGCTGTTTTTT

clone_size: NA
v_call: TRBV3-1/TRBV3-2
d_call: TRBD1
j_call: TRBJ2-1
cdr3_aa: CASSQGQGENEQFF
cdr3_nt: TGTGCCAGCAGCCAGGGACAGGGAGAGAATGAGCAGTTCTTC

clone_size: few
v_call: TRBV5-1
d_call: NA
j_call: TRBJ1-4
cdr3_aa: CASSGTGLDEKLFF
cdr3_nt: TGCGCCAGCAGCGGAACAGGGTTGGATGAAAAACTGTTTTTT

clone_size: NA
v_call: TRBV6-5
d_call: NA
j_call: TRBJ2-4
cdr3_aa: CASQVGGVAKNIQYF
cdr3_nt: TGTGCCAGCCAGGTGGGGGGCGTAGCCAAAAACATTCAGTACTTC

clone_size: NA
v_call: TRBV7-6
d_call: NA
j_call: TRBJ2-1
cdr3_aa: CASSLGSGRGEFF
cdr3_nt: TGTGCCAGCAGCTTAGGATCAGGCAGGGGGGAGTTCTTC

clone_size: NA
v_call: TRBV11-2
d_call: NA
j_call: TRBJ2-1
cdr3_aa: CASSLSGGPGNEQFF
cdr3_nt: TGTGCCAGCAGCCTCTCAGGAGGCCCGGGGAATGAGCAGTTCTTC

clone_size: NA
v_call: TRBV6-2/TRBV6-3
d_call: NA
j_call: TRBJ2-7
cdr3_aa: CASSYTVGERAAYEQYF
cdr3_nt: TGTGCCAGCAGTTACACCGTCGGGGAGCGGGCCGCCTACGAGCAGTACTTC

clone_size: NA
v_call: TRBV7-3
d_call: TRBD2
j_call: TRBJ2-1
cdr3_aa: CASSPGLAGEQFF
cdr3_nt: TGTGCCAGCAGCCCAGGACTAGCGGGAGAGCAGTTCTTC

clone_size: NA
v_call: TRBV9
d_call: TRBD1
j_call: TRBJ1-1
cdr3_aa: CASSPGGGTEAFF
cdr3_nt: TGTGCCAGCAGCCCAGGGGGGGGCACTGAAGCTTTCTTT

clone_size: few
v_call: TRBV7-3
d_call: NA
j_call: TRBJ2-5
cdr3_aa: CASVCRGAEETQYF
cdr3_nt: TGTGCCAGTGTATGTCGGGGGGCGGAGGAGACCCAGTACTTC

clone_size: NA
v_call: TRBV12-3/TRBV12-4
d_call: NA
j_call: TRBJ2-1
cdr3_aa: CASSFGGVNEQFF
cdr3_nt: TGTGCCAGCAGTTTCGGAGGCGTCAATGAGCAGTTCTTC

clone_size: NA
v_call: TRBV2
d_call: TRBD1
j_call: TRBJ2-3
cdr3_aa: CASSDSTGGGTDTQYF
cdr3_nt: TGTGCCAGCAGTGACTCGACAGGGGGCGGCACAGATACGCAGTATTTT

clone_size: NA
v_call: TRBV15
d_call: NA
j_call: TRBJ2-7
cdr3_aa: CATSSLSEADEQYF
cdr3_nt: TGTGCCACCAGCAGCCTGTCAGAAGCGGACGAGCAGTACTTC

clone_size: NA
v_call: TRBV27
d_call: TRBD1
j_call: TRBJ2-4
cdr3_aa: CASRDTDRGLINIQYF
cdr3_nt: TGTGCCAGCAGGGATACCGACAGGGGGCTGATAAACATTCAGTACTTC

clone_size: NA
v_call: TRBV28
d_call: NA
j_call: TRBJ2-2
cdr3_aa: CASSQVKGGNTGELFF
cdr3_nt: TGTGCCAGCAGCCAAGTTAAAGGGGGGAACACCGGGGAGCTGTTTTTT

clone_size: NA
v_call: TRBV5-1
d_call: TRBD2
j_call: TRBJ2-5
cdr3_aa: CASSYRAGGPETQYF
cdr3_nt: TGCGCCAGCAGCTACCGGGCGGGAGGGCCGGAGACCCAGTACTTC

clone_size: NA
v_call: TRBV2
d_call: NA
j_call: TRBJ1-1
cdr3_aa: CASSEGRSFF
cdr3_nt: TGTGCCAGCAGTGAGGGGCGGAGTTTCTTT

clone_size: once
v_call: TRBV7-9
d_call: TRBD1
j_call: TRBJ2-7
cdr3_aa: CASSSTGGAYEQYF
cdr3_nt: TGTGCCAGCAGCTCCACAGGGGGAGCCTACGAGCAGTACTTC

clone_size: NA
v_call: TRBV9
d_call: NA
j_call: TRBJ1-1
cdr3_aa: CASSAGTVNTEAFF
cdr3_nt: TGTGCCAGCAGCGCTGGGACGGTGAACACTGAAGCTTTCTTT

clone_size: NA
v_call: TRBV15
d_call: NA
j_call: TRBJ1-5
cdr3_aa: CATSRVSGGWQPQHF
cdr3_nt: TGTGCCACCAGCAGAGTATCCGGGGGCTGGCAGCCCCAGCATTTT

clone_size: NA
v_call: TRBV19
d_call: NA
j_call: TRBJ2-3
cdr3_aa: CASSTIRISSTDTQYF
cdr3_nt: TGTGCCAGTAGTACGATCAGGATATCGAGCACAGATACGCAGTATTTT

clone_size: NA
v_call: TRBV5-4
d_call: NA
j_call: TRBJ2-1
cdr3_aa: CAGSPGSYNEQFF
cdr3_nt: TGTGCCGGGAGTCCGGGGTCCTACAATGAGCAGTTCTTC

clone_size: NA
v_call: TRBV20-1
d_call: NA
j_call: TRBJ1-1
cdr3_aa: CSARQDAEAFF
cdr3_nt: TGCAGTGCTAGACAGGACGCGGAAGCTTTCTTT

clone_size: NA
v_call: TRBV5-6
d_call: NA
j_call: TRBJ2-1
cdr3_aa: CASSLRGVYNEQFF
cdr3_nt: TGTGCCAGCAGCCTCAGGGGTGTGTACAATGAGCAGTTCTTC

clone_size: NA
v_call: TRBV5-1
d_call: TRBD2
j_call: TRBJ2-2
cdr3_aa: CASSLGLAGPLAGELFF
cdr3_nt: TGCGCCAGCAGCTTGGGACTAGCGGGACCTTTGGCCGGGGAGCTGTTTTTT

clone_size: few
v_call: TRBV6-2/TRBV6-3
d_call: TRBD1
j_call: TRBJ2-7
cdr3_aa: CASNPTGTYEQYF
cdr3_nt: TGTGCCAGCAACCCGACAGGGACCTACGAGCAGTACTTC

clone_size: NA
v_call: TRBV20-1
d_call: TRBD2
j_call: TRBJ2-1
cdr3_aa: CSASGLAGPSPYNEQFF
cdr3_nt: TGCAGTGCTAGTGGCCTAGCGGGACCCTCTCCCTACAATGAGCAGTTCTTC

clone_size: NA
v_call: TRBV27
d_call: NA
j_call: TRBJ1-3
cdr3_aa: CASSLSAGNTIYF
cdr3_nt: TGTGCCAGCAGTTTAAGCGCGGGAAACACCATATATTTT

clone_size: NA
v_call: TRBV19
d_call: NA
j_call: TRBJ1-3
cdr3_aa: CASSSKPTGFGNTIYF
cdr3_nt: TGTGCCAGTAGCTCGAAGCCAACGGGGTTCGGAAACACCATATATTTT

clone_size: few
v_call: TRBV19
d_call: TRBD2
j_call: TRBJ2-3
cdr3_aa: CASSPGLARDTQYF
cdr3_nt: TGTGCCAGTAGTCCGGGACTAGCGAGAGATACGCAGTATTTT

clone_size: NA
v_call: TRBV11-2
d_call: TRBD1
j_call: TRBJ2-2
cdr3_aa: CASGGQGSGGELFF
cdr3_nt: TGTGCCAGCGGGGGACAGGGGTCGGGCGGGGAGCTGTTTTTT

clone_size: NA
v_call: TRBV7-3
d_call: NA
j_call: TRBJ2-6
cdr3_aa: CASTLSGANVLTF
cdr3_nt: TGTGCCAGCACCTTGTCTGGGGCCAACGTCCTGACTTTC

clone_size: NA
v_call: TRBV6-5
d_call: NA
j_call: TRBJ2-7
cdr3_aa: CASSYSPENPYEQYF
cdr3_nt: TGTGCCAGCAGTTACTCCCCGGAGAACCCCTACGAGCAGTACTTC

clone_size: NA
v_call: TRBV5-1
d_call: TRBD1
j_call: TRBJ2-1
cdr3_aa: CASKGTGSQQSGNEQFF
cdr3_nt: TGCGCCAGCAAGGGGACAGGTTCTCAACAGAGTGGGAATGAGCAGTTCTTC

clone_size: NA
v_call: TRBV6-5
d_call: TRBD2
j_call: TRBJ2-2
cdr3_aa: CASSTSGGRELFF
cdr3_nt: TGTGCCAGCAGTACCTCGGGGGGGAGGGAGCTGTTTTTT

clone_size: NA
v_call: TRBV7-2
d_call: NA
j_call: TRBJ2-3
cdr3_aa: CASSWRGGTSTDTQYF
cdr3_nt: TGTGCCAGCAGCTGGCGCGGCGGGACCAGCACAGATACGCAGTATTTT

clone_size: NA
v_call: TRBV2
d_call: NA
j_call: TRBJ1-4
cdr3_aa: CASRPDEKLFF
cdr3_nt: TGTGCCAGCAGGCCCGATGAAAAACTGTTTTTT

clone_size: NA
v_call: TRBV14
d_call: TRBD1
j_call: TRBJ1-6
cdr3_aa: CASSLKRQGNSPLHF
cdr3_nt: TGTGCCAGCAGCCTTAAAAGACAGGGAAATTCACCCCTCCACTTT

clone_size: few
v_call: TRBV7-9
d_call: TRBD2
j_call: TRBJ2-3
cdr3_aa: CASSLKERGGPSTDTQYF
cdr3_nt: TGTGCCAGCAGCTTAAAAGAGCGGGGGGGCCCCTCGACAGATACGCAGTATTTT

clone_size: NA
v_call: TRBV19
d_call: NA
j_call: TRBJ1-3
cdr3_aa: CASTMSRGSGNTIYF
cdr3_nt: TGTGCCAGTACCATGTCCAGGGGCTCTGGAAACACCATATATTTT

clone_size: NA
v_call: TRBV7-2
d_call: NA
j_call: TRBJ2-2
cdr3_aa: CASSPYTGELFF
cdr3_nt: TGTGCCAGCAGCCCTTACACCGGGGAGCTGTTTTTT

clone_size: NA
v_call: TRBV7-8
d_call: TRBD1
j_call: TRBJ2-1
cdr3_aa: CASSFRDRGNNEQFF
cdr3_nt: TGTGCCAGCAGCTTCCGGGACAGGGGAAACAATGAGCAGTTCTTC

clone_size: NA
v_call: TRBV2
d_call: NA
j_call: TRBJ2-5
cdr3_aa: CASSENKLVWETQYF
cdr3_nt: TGTGCCAGCAGTGAAAATAAGCTAGTCTGGGAGACCCAGTACTTC

clone_size: NA
v_call: TRBV4-1
d_call: NA
j_call: TRBJ1-4
cdr3_aa: CASSPSQDGARGGDEKLFF
cdr3_nt: TGCGCCAGCAGCCCCAGCCAAGACGGGGCCAGGGGAGGTGATGAAAAACTGTTTTTT